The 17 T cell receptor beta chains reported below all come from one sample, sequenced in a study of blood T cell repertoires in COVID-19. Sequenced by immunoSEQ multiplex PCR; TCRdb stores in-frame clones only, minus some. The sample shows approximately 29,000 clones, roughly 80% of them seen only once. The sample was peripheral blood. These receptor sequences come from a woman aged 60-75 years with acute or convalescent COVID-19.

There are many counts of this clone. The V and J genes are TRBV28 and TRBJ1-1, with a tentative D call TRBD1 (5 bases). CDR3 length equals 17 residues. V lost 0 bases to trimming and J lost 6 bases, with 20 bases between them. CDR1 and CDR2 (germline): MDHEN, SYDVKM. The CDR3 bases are TGTGCCAGCAGTTTATGGGCTGGGGGGGAGTTAAATTCTGAAGCTTTCTTT. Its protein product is CASSLWAGGELNSEAFF.

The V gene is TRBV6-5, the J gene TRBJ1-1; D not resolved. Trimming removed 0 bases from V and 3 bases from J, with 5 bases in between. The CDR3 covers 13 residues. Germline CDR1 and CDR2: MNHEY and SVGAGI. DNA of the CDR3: TGTGCCAGCAGTTACTCGAGGGACACTGAAGCTTTCTTT. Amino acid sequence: CASSYSRDTEAFF.

CDR3 coding DNA: TGTGCTAGCAGTCCCACCCAGGGGGCAGATACGCAGTATTTT. Translated, it gives CASSPTQGADTQYF. The rearrangement links TRBV12-5 to TRBJ2-3; 7 positions agree with TRBD1. Germline CDR1 is LGHNT and CDR2 is FRNRAP. CDR3 length: 14 amino acids. The V segment lost 9 bases and the J segment 4 bases; nucleotides outside the gene matches: 10.

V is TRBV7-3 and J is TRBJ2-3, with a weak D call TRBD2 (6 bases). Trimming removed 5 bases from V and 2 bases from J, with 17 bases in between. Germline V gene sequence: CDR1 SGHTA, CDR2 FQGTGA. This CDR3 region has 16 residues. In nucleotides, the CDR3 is TGTGCCAGCAGCACCTCCGGGACTGGGGTCACAGATACGCAGTATTTT. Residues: CASSTSGTGVTDTQYF.

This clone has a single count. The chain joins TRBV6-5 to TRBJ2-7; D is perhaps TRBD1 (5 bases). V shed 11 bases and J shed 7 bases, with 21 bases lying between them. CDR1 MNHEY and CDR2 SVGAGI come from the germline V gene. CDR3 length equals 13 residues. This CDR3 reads CAEAQGPLEEQYF. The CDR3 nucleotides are TGTGCCGAAGCTCAGGGCCCGCTCGAGGAGCAGTACTTC.

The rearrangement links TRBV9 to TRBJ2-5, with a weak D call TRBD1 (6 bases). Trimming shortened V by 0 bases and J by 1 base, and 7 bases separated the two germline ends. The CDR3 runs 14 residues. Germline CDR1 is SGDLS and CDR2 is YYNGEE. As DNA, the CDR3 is TGTGCCAGCAGCGTAGGACAGGCCCAAGAGACCCAGTACTTC. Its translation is CASSVGQAQETQYF. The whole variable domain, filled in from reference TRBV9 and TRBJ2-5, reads DSGVTQTPKHLITATGQRVTLRCSPRSGDLSVYWYQQSLDQGLQFLIQYYNGEERAKGNILERFSAQQFPDLHSELNLSSLELGDSALYFCASSVGQAQETQYFGPGTRLLVL.

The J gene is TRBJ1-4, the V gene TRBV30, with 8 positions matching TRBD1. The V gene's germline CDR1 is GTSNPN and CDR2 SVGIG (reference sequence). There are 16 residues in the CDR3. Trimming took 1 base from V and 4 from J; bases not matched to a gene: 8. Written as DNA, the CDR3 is TGTGCCTGGAGTGGTCCGACAGGGGCTTTTAATGAAAAACTGTTTTTT. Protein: CAWSGPTGAFNEKLFF.

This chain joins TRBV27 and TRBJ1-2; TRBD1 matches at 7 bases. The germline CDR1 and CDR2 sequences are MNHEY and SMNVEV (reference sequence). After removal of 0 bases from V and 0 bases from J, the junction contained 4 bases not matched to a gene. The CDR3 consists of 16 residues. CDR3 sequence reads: CASSLSYGTANYGYTF. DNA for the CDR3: TGTGCCAGCAGTTTATCTTACGGGACAGCTAACTATGGCTACACCTTC.

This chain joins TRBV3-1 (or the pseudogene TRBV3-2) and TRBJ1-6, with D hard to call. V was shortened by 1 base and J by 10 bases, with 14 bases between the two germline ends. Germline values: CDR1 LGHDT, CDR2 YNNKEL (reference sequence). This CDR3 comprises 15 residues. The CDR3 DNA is TGTGCCAGCAGCCAAGTGGTGGGCGCAGGCTCACCCCTCCACTTT. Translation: CASSQVVGAGSPLHF.

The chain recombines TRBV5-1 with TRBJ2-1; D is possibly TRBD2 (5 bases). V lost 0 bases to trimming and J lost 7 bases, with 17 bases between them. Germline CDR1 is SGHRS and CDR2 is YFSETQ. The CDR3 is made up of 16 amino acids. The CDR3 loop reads CASSLGSGYSGNEQFF. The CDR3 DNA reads TGCGCCAGCAGCTTGGGGAGTGGCTACTCGGGAAATGAGCAGTTCTTC.

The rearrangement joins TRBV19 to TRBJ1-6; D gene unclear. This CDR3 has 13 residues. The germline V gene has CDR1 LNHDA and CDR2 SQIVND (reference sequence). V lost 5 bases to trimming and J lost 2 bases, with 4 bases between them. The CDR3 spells CASSPTYNSPLHF. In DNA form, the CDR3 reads TGTGCCAGTAGTCCCACCTATAATTCACCCCTCCACTTT.

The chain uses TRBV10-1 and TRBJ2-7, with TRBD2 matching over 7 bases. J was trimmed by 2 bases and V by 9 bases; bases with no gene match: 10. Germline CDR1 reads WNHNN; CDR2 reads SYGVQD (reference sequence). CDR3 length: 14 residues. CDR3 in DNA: TGCGCCAGTTCTATGGGGGGGTCCGCCTACGAGCAGTACTTC. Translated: CASSMGGSAYEQYF.

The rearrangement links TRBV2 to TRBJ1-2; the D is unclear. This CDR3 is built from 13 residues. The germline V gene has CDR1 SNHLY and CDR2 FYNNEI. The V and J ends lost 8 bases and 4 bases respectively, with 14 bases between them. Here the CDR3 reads CASEAPHGYGYTF. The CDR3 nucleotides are TGTGCCAGCGAGGCCCCGCATGGCTATGGCTACACCTTC.

CDR3 region: CASSLGSRGQGSADTQYF. The CDR3 DNA is TGTGCCAGCAGCTTAGGTAGCAGGGGGCAGGGAAGCGCAGATACGCAGTATTTT. V gene TRBV7-2 combines with J gene TRBJ2-3, with TRBD1 identical over 8 bases. Per the germline V gene, CDR1 is SGHTA and CDR2 is FQGNSA. The CDR3 is 18 amino acids. V lost 1 base to trimming and J lost 4 bases; unmatched junction nucleotides: 13.

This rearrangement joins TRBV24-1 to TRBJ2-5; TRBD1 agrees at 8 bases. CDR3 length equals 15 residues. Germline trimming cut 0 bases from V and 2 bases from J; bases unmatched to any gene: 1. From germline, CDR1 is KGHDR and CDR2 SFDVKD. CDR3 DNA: TGTGCCACCAGTGATTTGGACAGGGGTCAAGAGACCCAGTACTTC. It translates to CATSDLDRGQETQYF.

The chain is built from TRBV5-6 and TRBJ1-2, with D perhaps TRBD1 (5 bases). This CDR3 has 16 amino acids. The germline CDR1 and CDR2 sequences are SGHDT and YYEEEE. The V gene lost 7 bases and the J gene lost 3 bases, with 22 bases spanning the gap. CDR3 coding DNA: TGTGCCAGCTCAATGGAGTGGGGGGAGATTTACTATGGCTACACCTTC. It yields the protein CASSMEWGEIYYGYTF.

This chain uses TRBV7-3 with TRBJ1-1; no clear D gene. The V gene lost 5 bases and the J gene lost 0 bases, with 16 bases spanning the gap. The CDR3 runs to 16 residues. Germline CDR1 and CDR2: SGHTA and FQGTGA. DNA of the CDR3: TGTGCCAGCAGCCCTAAGCCCGTAATCATGAACACTGAAGCTTTCTTT. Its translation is CASSPKPVIMNTEAFF. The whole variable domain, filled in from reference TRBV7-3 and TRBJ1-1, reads GAGVSQTPSNKVTEKGKYVELRCDPISGHTALYWYRQSLGQGPEFLIYFQGTGAADDSGLPNDRFFAVRPEGSVSTLKIQRTERGDSAVYLCASSPKPVIMNTEAFFGQGTRLTVV.